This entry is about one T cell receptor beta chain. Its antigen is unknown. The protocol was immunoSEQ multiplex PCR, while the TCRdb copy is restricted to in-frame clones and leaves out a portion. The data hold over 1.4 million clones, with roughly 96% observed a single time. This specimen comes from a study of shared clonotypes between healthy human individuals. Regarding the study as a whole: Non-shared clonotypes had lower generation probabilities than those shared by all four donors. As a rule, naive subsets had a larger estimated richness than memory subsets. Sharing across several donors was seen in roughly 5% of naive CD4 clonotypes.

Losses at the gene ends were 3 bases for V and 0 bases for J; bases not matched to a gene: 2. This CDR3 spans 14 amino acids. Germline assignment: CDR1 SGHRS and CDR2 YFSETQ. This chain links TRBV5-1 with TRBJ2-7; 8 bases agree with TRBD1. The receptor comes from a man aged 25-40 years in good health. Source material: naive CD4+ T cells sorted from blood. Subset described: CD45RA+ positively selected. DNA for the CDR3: TGCGCCAGCAGCTGGGACAGGACCTCCTACGAGCAGTACTTC. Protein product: CASSWDRTSYEQYF.